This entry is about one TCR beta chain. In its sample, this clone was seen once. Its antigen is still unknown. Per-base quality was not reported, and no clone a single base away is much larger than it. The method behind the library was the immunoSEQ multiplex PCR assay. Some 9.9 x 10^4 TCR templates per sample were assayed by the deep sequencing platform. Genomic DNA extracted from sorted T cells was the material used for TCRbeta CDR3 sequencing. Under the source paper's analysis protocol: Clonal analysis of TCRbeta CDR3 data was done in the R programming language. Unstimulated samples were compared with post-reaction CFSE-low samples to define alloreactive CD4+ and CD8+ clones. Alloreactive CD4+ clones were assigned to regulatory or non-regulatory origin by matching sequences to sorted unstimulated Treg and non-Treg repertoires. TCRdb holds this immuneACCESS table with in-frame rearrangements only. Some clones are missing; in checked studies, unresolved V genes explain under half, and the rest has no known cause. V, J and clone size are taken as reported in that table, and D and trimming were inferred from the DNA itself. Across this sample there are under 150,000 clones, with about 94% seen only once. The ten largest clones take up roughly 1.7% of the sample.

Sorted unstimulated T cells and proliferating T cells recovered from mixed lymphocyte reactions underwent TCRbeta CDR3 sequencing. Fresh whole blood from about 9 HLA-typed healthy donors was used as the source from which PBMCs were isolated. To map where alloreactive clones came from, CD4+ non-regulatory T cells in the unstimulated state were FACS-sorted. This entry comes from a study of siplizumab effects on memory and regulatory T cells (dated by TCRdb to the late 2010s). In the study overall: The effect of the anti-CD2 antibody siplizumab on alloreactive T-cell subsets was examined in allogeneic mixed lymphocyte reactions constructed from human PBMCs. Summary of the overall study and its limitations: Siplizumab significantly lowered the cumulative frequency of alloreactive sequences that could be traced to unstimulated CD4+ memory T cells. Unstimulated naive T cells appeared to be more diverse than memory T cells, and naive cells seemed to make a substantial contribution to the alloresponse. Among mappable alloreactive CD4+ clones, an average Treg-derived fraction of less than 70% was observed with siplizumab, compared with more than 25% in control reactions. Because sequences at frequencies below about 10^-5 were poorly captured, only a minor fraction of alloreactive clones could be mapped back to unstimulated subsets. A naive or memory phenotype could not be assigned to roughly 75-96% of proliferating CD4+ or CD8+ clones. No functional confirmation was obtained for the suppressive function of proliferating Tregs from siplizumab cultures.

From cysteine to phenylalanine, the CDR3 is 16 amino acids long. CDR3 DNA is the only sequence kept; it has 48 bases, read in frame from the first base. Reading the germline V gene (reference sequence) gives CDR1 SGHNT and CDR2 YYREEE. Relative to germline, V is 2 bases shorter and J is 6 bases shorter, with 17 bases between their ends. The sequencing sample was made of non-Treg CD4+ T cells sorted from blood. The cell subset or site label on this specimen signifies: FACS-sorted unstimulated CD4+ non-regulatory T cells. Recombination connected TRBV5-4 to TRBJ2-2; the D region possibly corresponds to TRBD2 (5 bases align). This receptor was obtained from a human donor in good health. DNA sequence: TGTGCCAGCAGCTTTGAAGGACTCAGTCCCCCCGGGGAGCTGTTTTTT. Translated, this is CASSFEGLSPPGELFF.